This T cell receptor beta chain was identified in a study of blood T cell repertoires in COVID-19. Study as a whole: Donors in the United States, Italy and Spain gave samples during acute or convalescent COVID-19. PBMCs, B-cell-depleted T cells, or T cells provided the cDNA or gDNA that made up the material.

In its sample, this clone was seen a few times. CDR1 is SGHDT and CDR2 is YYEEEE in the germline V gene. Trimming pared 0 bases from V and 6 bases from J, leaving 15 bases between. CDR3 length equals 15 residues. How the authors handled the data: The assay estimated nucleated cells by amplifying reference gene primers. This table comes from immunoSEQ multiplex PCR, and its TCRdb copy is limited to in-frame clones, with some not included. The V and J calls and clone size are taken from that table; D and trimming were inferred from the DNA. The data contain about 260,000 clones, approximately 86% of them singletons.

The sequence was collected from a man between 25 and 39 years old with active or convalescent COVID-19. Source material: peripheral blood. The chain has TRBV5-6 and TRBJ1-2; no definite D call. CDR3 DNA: TGTGCCAGCAGCTTGGGCACAGCCTACCTAAATGGCTACACCTTC. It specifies CASSLGTAYLNGYTF.